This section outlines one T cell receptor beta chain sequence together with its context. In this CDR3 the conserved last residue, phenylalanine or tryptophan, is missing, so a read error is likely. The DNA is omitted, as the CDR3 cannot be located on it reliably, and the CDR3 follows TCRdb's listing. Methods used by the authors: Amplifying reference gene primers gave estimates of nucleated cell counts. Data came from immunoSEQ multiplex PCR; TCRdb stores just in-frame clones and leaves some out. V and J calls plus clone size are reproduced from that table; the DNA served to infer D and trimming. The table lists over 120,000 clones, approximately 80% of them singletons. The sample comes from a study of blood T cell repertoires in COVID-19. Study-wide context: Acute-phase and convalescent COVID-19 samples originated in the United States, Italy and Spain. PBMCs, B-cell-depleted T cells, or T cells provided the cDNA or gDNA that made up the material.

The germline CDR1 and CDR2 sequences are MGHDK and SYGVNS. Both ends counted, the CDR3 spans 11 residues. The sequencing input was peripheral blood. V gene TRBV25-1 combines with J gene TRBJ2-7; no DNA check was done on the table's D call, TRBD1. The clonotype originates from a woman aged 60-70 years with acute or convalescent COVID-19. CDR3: CASSAVGHVYI.